This T cell receptor beta chain was recovered during a study of cytomegalovirus exposure and HLA in healthy donors. About this clone itself: The target antigen is unknown.

V shed 5 bases, J shed 6 bases, and the junction held 7 bases outside the gene matches. CDR1 and CDR2 from the germline V gene are SGHTA and FQGNSA. This CDR3 comprises 14 residues. Study-level findings and limits: Under in vitro conditions, a few CMV-associated chains were confirmed as specific for CMV antigens.

The PCR contained 60 Vbeta and 13 Jbeta primers. In the study's own analysis: The authors later counted 75 million to 90 million unique TCR beta chains, approximately 10 million of them shared. Assay: immunoSEQ multiplex PCR; the TCRdb copy retains only in-frame clones and omits some. The V and J calls and the clone size are those of that table, but D and trimming were determined from the DNA. The repertoire holds about 130,000 clones, with roughly 80% as singletons. V is TRBV7-2 and J is TRBJ2-1; 7 positions agree with TRBD2. Sequencing was carried out using PBMCs. This clonotype originated in a man between 40 and 49 years old in good health and CMV-seronegative. The CDR3 sequence is CASSQSLASNEQFF. CDR3 DNA: TGTGCCAGCAGCCAATCACTAGCGAGCAATGAGCAGTTCTTC.